This TCR beta chain derives from a study of T cell repertoires in cytomegalovirus infection. Turning to the study itself: Used in the study were CMV epitopes, some recently identified and HLA-C-restricted, others well-studied and HLA-B-restricted. The study, taken as a whole, reports: People with CMV and the relevant HLA were identified by cumulative public TCR beta family frequency.

This clonotype showed up many times. Its antigen is undetermined. TCRdb passed the reads through MiXCR, listing each CDR3 protein once. The data show around 710,000 distinct CDR3 sequences, 25% to 30% seen once. CDR1 is SGHTA and CDR2 is FQGNSA in the germline V gene. Trimming removed 5 bases at V and 5 bases at J, with 13 bases between. This CDR3 contains 13 residues. The sample consisted of cultured CD8+ T cells from PBMCs, taken from culture after CMV antigen stimulation. This sequence was found in a human donor in good health (CMV status not recorded). Some clones in this sample may be carry-over from other donors' samples. This rearrangement joins TRBV7-2 to TRBJ2-7, with D perhaps TRBD1 (6 bases). The CDR3 spells CASSPDSLNEQYF. The CDR3 DNA reads TGTGCCAGCAGCCCGGACAGCCTGAACGAGCAGTACTTC.